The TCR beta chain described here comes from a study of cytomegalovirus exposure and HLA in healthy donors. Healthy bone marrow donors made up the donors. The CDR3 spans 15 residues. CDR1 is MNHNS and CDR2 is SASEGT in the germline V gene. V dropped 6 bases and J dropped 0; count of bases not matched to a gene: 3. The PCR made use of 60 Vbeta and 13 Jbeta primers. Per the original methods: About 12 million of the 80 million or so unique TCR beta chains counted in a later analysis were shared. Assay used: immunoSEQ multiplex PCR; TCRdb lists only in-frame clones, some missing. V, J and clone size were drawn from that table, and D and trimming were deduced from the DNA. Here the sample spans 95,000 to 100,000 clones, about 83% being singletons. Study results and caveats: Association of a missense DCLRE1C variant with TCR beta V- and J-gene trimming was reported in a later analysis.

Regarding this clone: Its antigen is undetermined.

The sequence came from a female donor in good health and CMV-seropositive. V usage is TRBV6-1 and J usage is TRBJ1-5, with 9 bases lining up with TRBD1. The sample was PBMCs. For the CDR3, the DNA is TGTGCCAGCAGCTTGACAGGGGGTAGCAATCAGCCCCAGCATTTT. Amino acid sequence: CASSLTGGSNQPQHF.